This TCR beta chain derives from a study of blood T cell repertoires in COVID-19. Study background: Whether acute or convalescent, the COVID-19 samples came from the United States, Italy and Spain.

CDR1 and CDR2 (germline): SGDLS, YYNGEE. The CDR3 covers 17 residues. J was trimmed by 0 bases and V by 4 bases; bases with no gene match: 8. Sequenced by immunoSEQ multiplex PCR; TCRdb stores in-frame clones only, minus some. The data contain under 300,000 clones, 88% of them seen just once; the ten biggest clones take up 2% to 2.5%. Sequenced sample: PBMCs or T cells enriched from blood (not recorded which). This sequence originates from a middle-aged woman with acute COVID-19. This chain uses TRBV9 with TRBJ1-4, with TRBD1 identical over 8 bases. CDR3 bases: TGTGCCAGCAGCCCTGGACAGGGTTCGACAACTAATGAAAAACTGTTTTTT. Encoded protein: CASSPGQGSTTNEKLFF.